This T cell receptor (beta chain) was recovered during a study of cytotoxic CD8 clonotypes in ibrutinib-treated CLL. Sequencing used immunoSEQ multiplex PCR; TCRdb keeps in-frame clones, though not all of them. The sample yields about 39,000 clones, approximately 71% seen once. The sample holds one count of this clone. The input for sequencing was PBMCs, taken at disease progression, from a patient treated with ibrutinib. The clonotype comes from a human donor with chronic lymphocytic leukemia.

The CDR3 loop is CASGGTTHEQFF. CDR3 nucleotide sequence: TGTGCCAGCGGGGGGACGACGCATGAGCAGTTCTTC. V gene TRBV9 combines with J gene TRBJ2-1; tentative D call: TRBD2 (6 bases). The germline V gene encodes CDR1 SGDLS and CDR2 YYNGEE. This CDR3 has 12 amino acids. The V end lost 7 bases, the J end lost 8 bases, and 13 bases lay between the germline ends.